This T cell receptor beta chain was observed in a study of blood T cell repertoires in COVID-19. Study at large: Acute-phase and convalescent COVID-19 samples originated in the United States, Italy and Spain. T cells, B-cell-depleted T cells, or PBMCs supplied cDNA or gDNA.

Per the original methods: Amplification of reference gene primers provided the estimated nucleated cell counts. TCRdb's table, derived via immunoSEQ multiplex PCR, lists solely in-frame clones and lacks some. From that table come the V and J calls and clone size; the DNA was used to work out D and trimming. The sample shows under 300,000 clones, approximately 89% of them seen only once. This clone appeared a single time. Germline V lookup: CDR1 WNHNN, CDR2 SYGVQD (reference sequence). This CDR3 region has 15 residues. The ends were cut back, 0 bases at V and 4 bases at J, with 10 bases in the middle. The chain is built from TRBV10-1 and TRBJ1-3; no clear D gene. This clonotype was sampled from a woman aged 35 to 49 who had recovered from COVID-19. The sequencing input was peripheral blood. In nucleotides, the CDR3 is TGCGCCAGCAGTGAGTCGGCCGGGGTCGGAAACACCATATATTTT. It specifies CASSESAGVGNTIYF.